What follows is one TCR beta chain and its context. Its antigen is not known. Within the sample, other DNA sequences also encode this same CDR3. This sample was included in a study of shared clonotypes between healthy human individuals. Study outcomes and limitations: Across several donors, naive CD4 shared roughly 5.1%, naive CD8 under 4%, memory CD4 more than 2%, memory CD8 roughly 0.37%.

CD45RO-negative CD8 cells positively selected for CCR7 made up the naive population, which excluded terminally differentiated effector memory CD45RA+ cells. All donors qualified as healthy HIV-negative adults and had experienced no recent acute infections or vaccinations. Donors, without exception, were Caucasian adults residing in Nashville, Tennessee. Clones were read by immunoSEQ multiplex PCR, and TCRdb kept only the in-frame ones, dropping some. The data hold more than 2 million clones, with 85% to 95% observed a single time. This CDR3 is built from 13 residues. Per germline, CDR1 SGHNT and CDR2 YYREEE (reference sequence). The V end was cut by 0 bases, the J end by 6 bases, with 8 bases between.

The source is a man younger than 35 in good health. The chain combines TRBV5-4 with TRBJ2-3; D is ambiguous. Sequenced sample: naive CD8+ T cells sorted from blood. The CDR3 is CASSLEGADTQYF. In nucleotides, the CDR3 is TGTGCCAGCAGCTTGGAGGGCGCGGATACGCAGTATTTT.